Detailed here is one T cell receptor (beta chain). The data were produced by immunoSEQ multiplex PCR, yet TCRdb's version contains in-frame clones alone and is incomplete. The top ten clones hold around 2.6% of a sample with tens of thousands of clones, 85% to 90% of them seen once. This sample stems from a study of PD-1 blockade in classical Hodgkin lymphoma. The patients all showed relapse after autologous stem cell transplantation, while their brentuximab vedotin exposure varied. This CDR3 is 15 amino acids long. Trimming left V 4 bases short and J 5 bases short, with 17 bases between. Germline V gives CDR1 LGHNA, CDR2 YSLEER.

The clonotype comes from a human donor with classical Hodgkin lymphoma. The chain recombines TRBV4-3 with TRBJ1-2; D may be TRBD1 (5 bases). The specimen comprised peripheral blood mononuclear cells (PBMCs), sampled at baseline. The CDR3 bases are TGCGCCAGCAGCCCCAACCATCGAGGGGAGTATGGCTACACCTTC. This sequence encodes CASSPNHRGEYGYTF.